Each of the 15 T cell receptor beta chains below was sequenced from the same sample in a study of blood T cell repertoires in COVID-19. The repertoire was sequenced with immunoSEQ multiplex PCR; TCRdb's copy has only in-frame clones and lacks some. The sample has around 40,000 clones; 80% are singletons. Sequenced material: peripheral blood. The receptors here all came from a man older than 75 with active or convalescent COVID-19.

The rearrangement links TRBV30 to TRBJ1-5; D is unclear. CDR3 length: 11 amino acids. V gave up 7 bases and J gave up 4 bases, with 8 bases separating them. CDR1 GTSNPN and CDR2 SVGIG come from the germline V gene (reference sequence). CDR3 DNA: TGTGCCTCTTCGGTAAATCAGCCCCAGCATTTT. Its translation: CASSVNQPQHF.

The V call is TRBV6-9, the J call TRBJ2-3, with 9 bases matching TRBD2. Germline V CDR1 and CDR2: MNHGY, SVAAGI. Trimming at V came to 6 bases and at J to 0 bases, leaving 13 bases not matched to a gene. CDR3 size: 18 residues. The CDR3 region has the DNA TGTGCCAGCAGGCCCAAATCGTCTAGCGGGAATAGCACAGATACGCAGTATTTT. Its translation is CASRPKSSSGNSTDTQYF.

The chain recombines TRBV9 with TRBJ2-1, with 12 nucleotides matching TRBD2. Germline CDR1 is SGDLS and CDR2 is YYNGEE. The V and J ends lost 4 bases and 9 bases, in that order; junction bases with no gene match: 11. The CDR3 has 16 amino acids. CDR3 in amino acids: CASSITSGRSSSEQFF. In DNA form, the CDR3 reads TGTGCCAGCAGCATAACTAGCGGGAGGTCTAGTAGTGAGCAGTTCTTC.

The chain couples TRBV4-1 to TRBJ2-7; 7 bases align to TRBD2. V gave up 1 base and J gave up 7 bases; unmatched junction bases: 7. The CDR3 sequence is 14 residues long. In germline, CDR1 is MGHRA, CDR2 YSYEKL. CDR3 DNA: TGCGCCAGCAGCCAAGTTGCGGGAGTAAAAGAGCAGTACTTC. Amino acids: CASSQVAGVKEQYF.

The chain employs TRBV6-5 and TRBJ1-6; TRBD1 is a possible D gene (6 bases). This CDR3 contains 14 residues. Germline CDR1 MNHEY, CDR2 SVGAGI. Trimming pared 8 bases from V and 10 bases from J, leaving 18 bases between. The CDR3 reads CASGLVGQNSPLHF. CDR3 nucleotides: TGTGCCAGCGGTTTAGTGGGACAAAACTCACCCCTCCACTTT.

The V gene is TRBV11-1, the J gene TRBJ2-7; TRBD2 might be the D (6 bases). Trimming stripped 3 bases from V and 4 bases from J, with 16 bases between. Germline CDR1 is SGHAT and CDR2 is FQDESV (reference sequence). The CDR3 covers 15 residues. For the CDR3, the DNA is TGTGCCAGCAGCTTTACGGGGTCTGCGGGGTACGAGCAGTACTTC. This gives the protein CASSFTGSAGYEQYF.

With respect to this clone: Its ends do not fully match the called genes, so a read error is possible. This rearrangement joins TRBV7-7 to TRBJ2-2; 7 bases are shared with TRBD1. Germline CDR1 SSHAT, CDR2 FNYEAQ (reference sequence). CDR3 length equals 17 residues. CDR3 sequence (DNA): TGTGCTAGCAGCCCAAGGACCGGGACAGAGAACACCGGGGAGCTGTTTTTT. Translation: CASSPRTGTENTGELFF.

The rearrangement uses TRBV29-1 and TRBJ1-3, with D possibly matching TRBD1 (6 bases). Between the trimmed V and J ends, which lost 0 bases and 4 bases, there was a span of 10 bases. The CDR3 totals 14 residues. In germline, CDR1 is SQVTM, CDR2 ANQGSEA. The CDR3 region is CSVEDGTYGNTIYF. CDR3 nucleotides: TGCAGCGTTGAAGATGGGACATACGGAAACACCATATATTTT.

V is TRBV18 and J is TRBJ2-2; D is unclear. V lost 2 bases and J lost 4, with 11 bases in between. Per germline, CDR1 KGHSH and CDR2 LQKENI. There are 15 residues in the CDR3. The CDR3 DNA follows: TGTGCCAGCTCACCAGGGCAGGCTTTCACCGGGGAGCTGTTTTTT. Amino acids: CASSPGQAFTGELFF.

This clone was recorded once. The V gene is TRBV19, the J gene TRBJ1-1, with 11 bases aligning to TRBD1. The CDR3 loop spans 16 amino acids. Germline CDR1 and CDR2: LNHDA and SQIVND (reference sequence). V lost 5 bases, J lost 7 bases, and 12 bases stayed unmatched. CDR3 loop: CASSPGTGGRLDEAFF. CDR3 bases: TGTGCCAGTAGTCCCGGGACAGGGGGTCGATTAGATGAAGCTTTCTTT.

This clone showed up just once. The V and J genes are TRBV14 and TRBJ2-3; a weak D match, TRBD1 (6 bases). This CDR3 spans 16 amino acids. V lost 4 bases to trimming and J lost 1 base, with 15 bases between them. Germline V gene data show CDR1 as SGHDN and CDR2 as FVKESK. CDR3 residues: CASSLQAQGRTDTQYF. The CDR3 region has the DNA TGTGCCAGCAGCCTCCAGGCACAGGGTCGCACAGATACGCAGTATTTT.

The genes are TRBV28 and TRBJ2-5; 11 nucleotides agree with TRBD1. This CDR3 contains 15 residues. From germline, CDR1 is MDHEN and CDR2 SYDVKM. The junction had 5 bases not matched to a gene; V was cut back by 3 bases and J by 5 bases. This CDR3 is CASSFGGTGGETQYF. The CDR3 coding sequence is TGTGCCAGCAGTTTTGGCGGGACAGGGGGGGAGACCCAGTACTTC.

This clone was found a few times. For the CDR3, the DNA is TGTGCCAGCAGTGAGGACAACAATCAGCCCCAGCATTTT. This codes for CASSEDNNQPQHF. This chain uses TRBV2 with TRBJ1-5; weak D call: TRBD1 (5 bases). Germline CDR1 is SNHLY and CDR2 is FYNNEI. V dropped 3 bases and J dropped 3 bases, with 6 bases sitting between them. The CDR3 consists of 13 residues.

This clone was seen a few times. The chain employs TRBV18 and TRBJ2-1; D is uncertain. V was cut by 3 bases and J by 6 bases, with 6 bases left in between. Per germline, CDR1 KGHSH and CDR2 LQKENI. The CDR3 has 12 residues. CDR3 residues: CASSPTGNEQFF. CDR3 in DNA: TGTGCCAGCTCACCTACGGGCAATGAGCAGTTCTTC.

The V gene is TRBV28, the J gene TRBJ1-3; 9 bases map to TRBD1. Germline CDR1 and CDR2: MDHEN and SYDVKM. The CDR3 spans 17 residues. The ends lost 6 bases at V and 1 base at J; junction bases unmatched: 10. The CDR3 region has the DNA TGTGCCAGCAGCCCGTCCGGGACAGGGTTATCTGGAAACACCATATATTTT. Translation: CASSPSGTGLSGNTIYF. The full variable domain, in which reference TRBV28 and TRBJ1-3 provide the parts outside the CDR3, is DVKVTQSSRYLVKRTGEKVFLECVQDMDHENMFWYRQDPGLGLRLIYFSYDVKMKEKGDIPEGYSVSREKKERFSLILESASTNQTSMYLCASSPSGTGLSGNTIYFGEGSWLTVV.